Presented here are 30 T cell receptor beta chains from one specimen sequenced in a study of CD8 T cells in ankylosing spondylitis. In TCRdb, the 5' RACE reads were re-called with MiXCR into one record per CDR3 protein. The sample records some 350,000 distinct CDR3 sequences, roughly 14% being singletons. The sample comprised blood, either unsorted or a sorted T cell fraction (not recorded which). All receptors derive from a male donor with ankylosing spondylitis or in good health (not recorded which).

This clonotype was seen repeatedly, ten times or more. This chain links TRBV5-1 with TRBJ2-1; no clear D gene. This CDR3 has 16 amino acids. Germline loops: CDR1 SGHRS, CDR2 YFSETQ. With 1 base removed from V and 4 bases from J, the gap between germline ends came to 15 bases. The CDR3 bases are TGCGCCAGCAGCTTGTATTTCACGGGCGCATACAATGAGCAGTTCTTC. Its translation is CASSLYFTGAYNEQFF.

This clonotype appeared a few times. This chain joins TRBV6-1 and TRBJ2-3, with D perhaps TRBD1 (5 bases). There are 14 residues in the CDR3. V lost 6 bases, J lost 0 bases, and 10 bases lay in between. CDR1 is MNHNS and CDR2 is SASEGT in the germline V gene. The CDR3 sequence: CASSRQLSTDTQYF. CDR3 sequence (DNA): TGTGCCAGCAGCCGACAGCTTAGCACAGATACGCAGTATTTT.

The table lists this clonotype with a few counts. The chain recombines TRBV20-1 with TRBJ2-2; 10 bases are a match to TRBD2. Germline lookup yields CDR1 DFQATT and CDR2 SNEGSKA (reference sequence). The CDR3 is 17 residues long. J gave up 7 bases and V 2 bases, and 13 bases lay outside the gene matches. The CDR3 sequence is CSARPTLAGPRGGELFF. The DNA of the CDR3 is TGCAGTGCTAGACCGACACTAGCGGGACCCCGGGGCGGGGAGCTGTTTTTT.

This clonotype was detected only a few times. V and J are TRBV7-9 and TRBJ1-4; D possibly corresponds to TRBD1 (5 bases). This CDR3 is built from 13 residues. CDR1 is SEHNR, CDR2 FQNEAQ, per germline (reference sequence). The ends were cut back, 4 bases at V and 8 bases at J, with 11 bases in the middle. The CDR3 sequence is CASSSAGKEKLFF. As DNA, the CDR3 is TGTGCCAGCAGCTCGGCAGGGAAGGAAAAACTGTTTTTT.

This chain connects TRBV3-1 to TRBJ2-7; 7 bases are a match to TRBD1. This CDR3 is built from 13 residues. Per the germline V gene, CDR1 is LGHDT and CDR2 is YNNKEL (reference sequence). Germline trimming cut 5 bases from V and 5 bases from J; bases unmatched to any gene: 6. CDR3: CASSYLGQDEQYF. DNA of the CDR3: TGTGCCAGCAGCTATCTCGGACAGGACGAGCAGTACTTC.

This clonotype was seen more than once but under ten times. The CDR3 sequence is CASSRGRGPDRSYNEQFF. The CDR3, as DNA: TGTGCCAGCAGCCGGGGCAGGGGCCCGGATCGCTCCTACAATGAGCAGTTCTTC. The chain is built from TRBV4-2 and TRBJ2-1; maybe TRBD1 (6 bases). This CDR3 is 18 amino acids long. The germline V gene has CDR1 LGHNA and CDR2 YNFKEQ. V shed 4 bases and J shed 0 bases, with 19 bases lying between them.

In its sample, this clonotype was seen a few times. The chain recombines TRBV7-9 with TRBJ2-7; 7 positions match TRBD1. CDR3 length: 15 residues. Germline V gene lookup returns CDR1 SEHNR and CDR2 FQNEAQ (reference sequence). The V gene end was trimmed by 5 bases and the J gene end by 2 bases; junction bases not matched to a gene: 9. The CDR3 DNA reads TGTGCCAGCAGCCGGGACAGAGGATCTGCCTACGAGCAGTACTTC. It translates to CASSRDRGSAYEQYF.

The rearrangement joins TRBV12-3 or TRBV12-4 to TRBJ2-5; 14 nucleotides match TRBD2. V lost 3 bases, J lost 1 base, and 7 bases stayed unmatched. CDR3 length: 18 amino acids. CDR3 loop: CASSFGWGTSGSQETQYF. CDR3 bases: TGTGCCAGCAGTTTTGGGTGGGGGACTAGCGGGAGCCAAGAGACCCAGTACTTC.

The chain is built from TRBV5-4 and TRBJ1-3; maybe TRBD1 (6 bases). CDR1 is SGHNT, CDR2 YYREEE, per germline (reference sequence). Trimming pared 3 bases from V and 2 bases from J, leaving 12 bases between. CDR3 length equals 15 residues. The CDR3 reads CASSSEGGAGNTIYF. In DNA form, the CDR3 reads TGTGCCAGCAGCTCGGAGGGGGGGGCTGGAAACACCATATATTTT.

This clonotype was counted ten times or more. The J gene is TRBJ2-1, the V gene TRBV11-3, with unresolved D. CDR1 and CDR2 (germline): SGHNT, YENEEA. The CDR3 totals 13 residues. With 1 base removed from V and 9 bases from J, the gap between germline ends came to 10 bases. CDR3 nucleotides: TGTGCCAGCAGCTTAGGGACCGCGGCTGAGCAGTTCTTC. This codes for CASSLGTAAEQFF.

At least ten counts were recorded for this clonotype. The chain uses TRBV5-1 and TRBJ2-1, with D possibly matching TRBD2 (6 bases). The germline V gene encodes CDR1 SGHRS and CDR2 YFSETQ. The CDR3 is 15 residues long. Trimming pared 0 bases from V and 3 bases from J, leaving 10 bases between. The CDR3, as DNA: TGCGCCAGCAGCTTGGGAGGCGGGAACTACAATGAGCAGTTCTTC. Translated, it gives CASSLGGGNYNEQFF.

The J gene is TRBJ2-1, the V gene TRBV9; tentatively, D is TRBD1 (5 bases). There are 16 residues in the CDR3. Trimming removed 0 bases at V and 6 bases at J, with 16 bases between. The germline V gene encodes CDR1 SGDLS and CDR2 YYNGEE. The CDR3 is CASSVVGAIQGNEQFF. The CDR3 nucleotides are TGTGCCAGCAGCGTAGTTGGGGCCATTCAGGGCAATGAGCAGTTCTTC.

The rearrangement joins TRBV5-1 to TRBJ2-7; 8 positions agree with TRBD1. V was clipped by 4 bases and J by 1 base; unmatched bases: 4. This CDR3 is built from 14 residues. From germline, CDR1 is SGHRS and CDR2 YFSETQ. CDR3 nucleotides: TGCGCCAGCAGCGCCACAGGGGGGTCCTACGAGCAGTACTTC. This encodes CASSATGGSYEQYF.

The rearrangement joins TRBV10-3 to TRBJ1-1; the match to TRBD1 covers 8 bases. J lost 1 base, V lost 4 bases, and 2 bases had no gene match. The CDR3 spans 14 residues. Germline CDR1 and CDR2: ENHRY and SYGVKD. The CDR3 here is CAISVRGPNTEAFF. The DNA of the CDR3 is TGTGCCATCAGTGTCAGGGGGCCGAACACTGAAGCTTTCTTT.

The genes are TRBV3-1 and TRBJ2-3; D gene uncertain. Germline loops: CDR1 LGHDT, CDR2 YNNKEL (reference sequence). The CDR3 loop spans 16 amino acids. The V gene lost 4 bases and the J gene lost 2 bases, with 16 bases spanning the gap. The CDR3 region has the DNA TGTGCCAGCAGCCTCGCTCCTGGGCTTCTCACAGATACGCAGTATTTT. Translated: CASSLAPGLLTDTQYF.

The table lists this clonotype with a few counts. The rearrangement uses TRBV20-1 and TRBJ2-7; D gene uncertain. The CDR3 sequence is 11 residues long. Germline CDR1 is DFQATT and CDR2 is SNEGSKA (reference sequence). Trimming removed 6 bases from V and 4 bases from J, with 10 bases in between. The DNA of the CDR3 is TGCAGTGCCGACACTGGATACGAGCAGTACTTC. As protein: CSADTGYEQYF.

This clonotype was detected only a few times. V is TRBV3-1 and J is TRBJ2-3; D remains unclear. The CDR3 spans 16 residues. V shed 1 base and J shed 0 bases, with 11 bases lying between them. Germline V gene data show CDR1 as LGHDT and CDR2 as YNNKEL (reference sequence). This CDR3 reads CASSQGFSSSTDTQYF. CDR3 bases: TGTGCCAGCAGCCAAGGATTTTCCTCTAGCACAGATACGCAGTATTTT.

This chain connects TRBV15 to TRBJ1-4; 8 bases line up with TRBD1. The CDR3 runs to 16 residues. CDR1 and CDR2 (germline): LNHNV, YYDKDF (reference sequence). With V trimmed by 0 bases and J by 3 bases, 3 bases remained unmatched. The CDR3 spells CATSRDSGGANEKLFF. CDR3 nucleotide sequence: TGTGCCACCAGCAGAGATTCAGGGGGCGCTAATGAAAAACTGTTTTTT.

This sequence joins TRBV5-1 and TRBJ2-7, with 9 bases identical to TRBD1. Per the germline V gene, CDR1 is SGHRS and CDR2 is YFSETQ. Trimming at V came to 4 bases and at J to 3 bases, leaving 8 bases not matched to a gene. This CDR3 is built from 15 residues. DNA of the CDR3: TGCGCCAGCAGCCCGGGGGACAGGGACAACTACGAGCAGTACTTC. Residues: CASSPGDRDNYEQYF.

This clonotype came up a few times. The rearrangement links TRBV20-1 to TRBJ2-1; 9 bases align to TRBD2. CDR3 length: 14 residues. Germline V gene sequence: CDR1 DFQATT, CDR2 SNEGSKA (reference sequence). V lost 3 bases and J lost 3; bases outside the gene matches: 3. The CDR3 loop reads CSASRLADYNEQFF. The CDR3 DNA reads TGCAGTGCTAGTAGACTAGCGGACTACAATGAGCAGTTCTTC.

A few counts support this clonotype. The chain uses TRBV9 and TRBJ2-5, with 8 bases lining up with TRBD1. With 1 base clipped from V and 5 bases from J, the junction kept 4 bases outside the gene matches. Germline V lookup: CDR1 SGDLS, CDR2 YYNGEE. The CDR3 length is 14 residues. CDR3 in amino acids: CASSVSTGAETQYF. As DNA, the CDR3 is TGTGCCAGCAGCGTATCGACAGGGGCCGAGACCCAGTACTTC.

This clonotype was seen a few times. The chain uses TRBV12-3 or TRBV12-4 and TRBJ2-4, with TRBD1 identical over 7 bases. Unmatched junction bases numbered 16, after V lost 4 bases and J lost 7 bases. The CDR3 is 17 residues long. The CDR3 loop is CASSSSGGATIGNIQYF. In DNA form, the CDR3 reads TGTGCCAGCAGTTCCTCAGGGGGTGCCACTATAGGGAACATTCAGTACTTC.

The rearrangement links TRBV5-6 to TRBJ1-1, with D possibly matching TRBD1 (5 bases). This CDR3 is built from 14 residues. CDR1 and CDR2 from the germline V gene are SGHDT and YYEEEE. The germline V and J ends were trimmed by 4 bases and 6 bases, with 16 bases remaining between them. In DNA form, the CDR3 reads TGTGCCAGCAGCCCGCGTGGACGGGGACCTGAAGCTTTCTTT. Translation: CASSPRGRGPEAFF.

This chain connects TRBV12-3 or TRBV12-4 to TRBJ1-4; the match to TRBD1 covers 9 bases. The CDR3 has 14 amino acids. V dropped 6 bases and J dropped 5; count of bases not matched to a gene: 4. The CDR3 sequence: CASRTGTGNEKLFF. CDR3 coding DNA: TGTGCCAGCAGGACCGGGACAGGGAATGAAAAACTGTTTTTT.

This chain connects TRBV5-1 to TRBJ1-1; the D gene is possibly TRBD1 (5 bases). Germline V gene sequence: CDR1 SGHRS, CDR2 YFSETQ. The CDR3 totals 15 residues. V gave up 4 bases and J gave up 1 base, with 14 bases separating them. CDR3 region: CASSTTQGANTEAFF. CDR3 sequence (DNA): TGCGCCAGCAGCACGACCCAGGGAGCGAACACTGAAGCTTTCTTT.

At least ten counts were recorded for this clonotype. This chain joins TRBV10-3 and TRBJ1-2; 7 bases are shared with TRBD1. The CDR3 runs to 13 residues. CDR1 is ENHRY, CDR2 SYGVKD, per germline. V lost 10 bases and J lost 2; bases outside the gene matches: 7. CDR3 sequence reads: CATQAGGNYGYTF. The CDR3 nucleotides read TGTGCCACTCAGGCAGGGGGAAACTATGGCTACACCTTC.

This chain joins TRBV10-2 and TRBJ1-5; D is possibly TRBD1 (5 bases). Germline V gene lookup returns CDR1 WSHSY and CDR2 SAAADI. The CDR3 loop spans 16 amino acids. V dropped 0 bases and J dropped 2 bases, with 11 bases sitting between them. The CDR3 protein is CASSESRRGGNQPQHF. The CDR3 region has the DNA TGCGCCAGCAGTGAGTCGAGGAGGGGTGGCAATCAGCCCCAGCATTTT.

This clonotype showed up just a few times. V and J are TRBV12-3 or TRBV12-4 and TRBJ2-6; D is possibly TRBD2 (6 bases). The CDR3 loop spans 15 amino acids. Trimming cost V 6 bases and J 1 base, with 10 bases left between them. CDR3: CASRTLASGANVLTF. In nucleotides, the CDR3 is TGTGCCAGCAGGACTCTAGCGTCTGGGGCCAACGTCCTGACTTTC.

Ten or more counts support this clonotype. This chain uses TRBV5-1 with TRBJ2-3; no reliable D call. Germline values: CDR1 SGHRS, CDR2 YFSETQ. Trimming shortened V by 0 bases and J by 2 bases, and 1 base separated the two germline ends. CDR3 size: 12 residues. CDR3 loop: CASSLDTDTQYF. The CDR3 DNA sequence: TGCGCCAGCAGCTTGGACACAGATACGCAGTATTTT.

This clonotype was picked up many times. The J gene is TRBJ2-7, the V gene TRBV29-1, with D tentatively TRBD2 (5 bases). Trimming pared 4 bases from V and 0 bases from J, leaving 10 bases between. The CDR3 extends over 13 amino acids. Germline assignment: CDR1 SQVTM and CDR2 ANQGSEA. The CDR3 sequence is CSVGGFLSYEQYF. CDR3 nucleotide sequence: TGCAGCGTTGGAGGGTTCCTCTCCTACGAGCAGTACTTC.